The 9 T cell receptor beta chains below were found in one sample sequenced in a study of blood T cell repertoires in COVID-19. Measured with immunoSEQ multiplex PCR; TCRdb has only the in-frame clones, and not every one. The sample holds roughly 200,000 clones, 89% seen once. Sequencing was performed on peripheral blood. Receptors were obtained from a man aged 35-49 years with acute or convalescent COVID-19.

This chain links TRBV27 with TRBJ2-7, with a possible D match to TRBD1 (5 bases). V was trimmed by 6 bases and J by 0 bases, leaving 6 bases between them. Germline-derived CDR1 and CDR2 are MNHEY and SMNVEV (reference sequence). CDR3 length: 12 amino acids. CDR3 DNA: TGTGCCAGCAGGGACAACTCCTACGAGCAGTACTTC. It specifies CASRDNSYEQYF.

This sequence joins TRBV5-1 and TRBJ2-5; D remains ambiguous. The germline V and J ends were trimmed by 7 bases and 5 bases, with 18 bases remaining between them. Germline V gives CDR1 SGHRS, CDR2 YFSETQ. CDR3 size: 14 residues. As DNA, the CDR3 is TGCGCCAGCTCCCTTTCGGTCCTAGAGGAGACCCAGTACTTC. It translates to CASSLSVLEETQYF.

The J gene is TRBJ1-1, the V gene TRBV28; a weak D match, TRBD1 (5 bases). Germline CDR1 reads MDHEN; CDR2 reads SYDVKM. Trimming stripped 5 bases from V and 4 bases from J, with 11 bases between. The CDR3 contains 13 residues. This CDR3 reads CASSPRGITEAFF. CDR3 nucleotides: TGTGCCAGCAGTCCTCGGGGGATCACTGAAGCTTTCTTT. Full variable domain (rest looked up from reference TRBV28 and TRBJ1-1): DVKVTQSSRYLVKRTGEKVFLECVQDMDHENMFWYRQDPGLGLRLIYFSYDVKMKEKGDIPEGYSVSREKKERFSLILESASTNQTSMYLCASSPRGITEAFFGQGTRLTVV.

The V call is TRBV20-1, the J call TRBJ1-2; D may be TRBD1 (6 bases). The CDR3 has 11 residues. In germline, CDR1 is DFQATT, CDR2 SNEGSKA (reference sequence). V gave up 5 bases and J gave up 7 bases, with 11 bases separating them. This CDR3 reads CSAGRGAGYTF. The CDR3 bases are TGCAGTGCTGGCAGGGGCGCTGGCTACACCTTC.

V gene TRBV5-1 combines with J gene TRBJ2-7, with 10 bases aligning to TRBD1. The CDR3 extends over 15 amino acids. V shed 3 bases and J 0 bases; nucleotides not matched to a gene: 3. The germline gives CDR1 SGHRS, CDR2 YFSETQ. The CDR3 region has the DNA TGCGCCAGCAGCTGGACAGGGGGGAGCTCCTACGAGCAGTACTTC. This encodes CASSWTGGSSYEQYF.

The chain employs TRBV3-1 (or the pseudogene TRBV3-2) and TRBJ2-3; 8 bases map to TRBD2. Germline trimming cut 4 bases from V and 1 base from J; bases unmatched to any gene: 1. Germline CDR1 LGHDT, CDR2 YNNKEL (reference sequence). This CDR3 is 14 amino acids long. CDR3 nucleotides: TGTGCCAGCAGCCTTAGCGGGGGCACAGATACGCAGTATTTT. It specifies CASSLSGGTDTQYF.

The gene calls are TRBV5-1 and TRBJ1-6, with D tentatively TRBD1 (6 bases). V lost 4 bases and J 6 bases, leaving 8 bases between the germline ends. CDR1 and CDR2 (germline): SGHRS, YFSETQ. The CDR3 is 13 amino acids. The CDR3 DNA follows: TGCGCCAGCAGCCGGGACATTAATTCACCCCTCCACTTT. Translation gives CASSRDINSPLHF.

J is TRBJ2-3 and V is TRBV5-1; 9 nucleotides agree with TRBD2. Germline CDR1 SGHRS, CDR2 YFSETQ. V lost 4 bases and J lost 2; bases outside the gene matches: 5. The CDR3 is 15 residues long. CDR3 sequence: CASSLLAGHTDTQYF. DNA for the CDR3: TGCGCCAGCAGCCTCCTAGCGGGACACACAGATACGCAGTATTTT.

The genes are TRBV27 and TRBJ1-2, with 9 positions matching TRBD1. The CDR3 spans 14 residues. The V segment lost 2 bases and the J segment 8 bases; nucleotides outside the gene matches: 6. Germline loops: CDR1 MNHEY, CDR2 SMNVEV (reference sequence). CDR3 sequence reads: CASSLGTGFFGYTF. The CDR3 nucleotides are TGTGCCAGCAGTTTAGGGACAGGGTTTTTCGGCTACACCTTC.